Below are 10 T cell receptor beta chains sequenced from a single sample in a study of cytomegalovirus exposure and HLA in healthy donors. Vbeta (60) and Jbeta (13) primers were used in the PCR. Libraries were prepared by immunoSEQ multiplex PCR; TCRdb keeps only in-frame clonotypes and omits some of them. The repertoire holds fewer than 200,000 clones, with roughly 80% as singletons. The sequenced sample was PBMCs. The receptor set was obtained from a woman aged 25 to 39 in good health and CMV-seropositive.

V and J are TRBV7-2 and TRBJ1-3, with D unresolved. Germline V CDR1 and CDR2: SGHTA, FQGNSA. V was clipped by 3 bases and J by 2 bases, with 11 bases between them. CDR3 length: 15 residues. The CDR3 loop reads CASSLLIEAGNTIYF. DNA of the CDR3: TGTGCCAGCAGCTTGTTGATCGAGGCTGGAAACACCATATATTTT.

This clone was found a few times. The chain uses TRBV18 and TRBJ2-3; 7 bases agree with TRBD2. The CDR3 contains 16 residues. V shed 0 bases and J 5 bases; nucleotides not matched to a gene: 8. Germline CDR1 reads KGHSH; CDR2 reads LQKENI. In DNA form, the CDR3 reads TGTGCCAGCTCACCACCCCGGCCTAGCGGAGAAGATACGCAGTATTTT. This codes for CASSPPRPSGEDTQYF.

This clone was found a few times. DNA of the CDR3: TGCGCCAGCAGCCTGACCAGGGCTGCTGGAAACACCATATATTTT. Translated: CASSLTRAAGNTIYF. The V call is TRBV5-1, the J call TRBJ1-3, with D perhaps matching TRBD1 (5 bases). V was shortened by 4 bases and J by 2 bases, with 13 bases between the two germline ends. Germline V gene lookup returns CDR1 SGHRS and CDR2 YFSETQ. This CDR3 is 15 amino acids long. The full variable domain, rest sourced from reference TRBV5-1 and TRBJ1-3, is KAGVTQTPRYLIKTRGQQVTLSCSPISGHRSVSWYQQTPGQGLQFLFEYFSETQRNKGNFPGRFSGRQFSNSRSEMNVSTLELGDSALYLCASSLTRAAGNTIYFGEGSWLTVV.

The rearrangement links TRBV9 to TRBJ2-5; 7 positions match TRBD2. The CDR3 runs to 14 residues. V shed 1 base and J 2 bases; nucleotides not matched to a gene: 2. CDR1 SGDLS and CDR2 YYNGEE come from the germline V gene. CDR3 protein: CASSVWDYQETQYF. As DNA, the CDR3 is TGTGCCAGCAGCGTATGGGACTATCAAGAGACCCAGTACTTC. Looking up the rest from reference TRBV9 and TRBJ2-5 gives the full variable domain: DSGVTQTPKHLITATGQRVTLRCSPRSGDLSVYWYQQSLDQGLQFLIQYYNGEERAKGNILERFSAQQFPDLHSELNLSSLELGDSALYFCASSVWDYQETQYFGPGTRLLVL.

The chain joins TRBV5-4 to TRBJ1-3; TRBD1 aligns across 9 bases. The CDR3 totals 14 residues. V was clipped by 4 bases and J by 4 bases; unmatched bases: 3. Germline CDR1 and CDR2: SGHNT and YYREEE (reference sequence). The CDR3 region has the DNA TGTGCCAGCAGCCGGACAGGGGAGGGAAACACCATATATTTT. Translating gives CASSRTGEGNTIYF.

The chain has TRBV5-5 and TRBJ2-5; D gene unclear. The length of the CDR3 is 13 residues. Germline loops: CDR1 SGHKS, CDR2 YYEKEE (reference sequence). Trimming took off 1 base at V and 4 bases at J, with 8 bases between the two ends. The DNA for the CDR3 is TGTGCCAGCAGCTTGCGGGTCCGAGAGACCCAGTACTTC. This encodes CASSLRVRETQYF.

The chain is built from TRBV2 and TRBJ2-5, with 13 bases that match TRBD2. The CDR3 contains 14 residues. V lost 10 bases, J lost 5 bases, and 7 bases stayed unmatched. CDR1 SNHLY and CDR2 FYNNEI come from the germline V gene. The CDR3 coding sequence is TGTGCCACCGGGACTAGCGGGGCACAGGAGACCCAGTACTTC. It codes for CATGTSGAQETQYF.

The chain is built from TRBV2 and TRBJ1-5; 12 nucleotides match TRBD1. The germline V gene has CDR1 SNHLY and CDR2 FYNNEI. This CDR3 has 18 residues. Trimming took 7 bases from V and 5 from J; bases not matched to a gene: 15. CDR3 bases: TGTGCCAGCACCAGATCATCTTTTAGGGACAGGGGGCATCAGCCCCAGCATTTT. Amino acids: CASTRSSFRDRGHQPQHF.

The V gene is TRBV2, the J gene TRBJ1-2; no definite D call. This CDR3 is built from 11 residues. Germline CDR1 and CDR2: SNHLY and FYNNEI. The V end was cut by 1 base, the J end by 10 bases, with 7 bases between. The CDR3 loop is CASSEGLSYTF. CDR3 sequence (DNA): TGTGCCAGCAGTGAAGGACTTTCCTACACCTTC.

The V gene is TRBV5-5, the J gene TRBJ1-1; TRBD1 aligns across 10 bases. The germline gives CDR1 SGHKS, CDR2 YYEKEE (reference sequence). Trimming removed 1 base from V and 5 bases from J; junction bases left unmatched: 8. The CDR3 has 16 residues. In nucleotides, the CDR3 is TGTGCCAGCAGCTTGTACGGGACAGGGGATTGGACTGAAGCTTTCTTT. It yields the protein CASSLYGTGDWTEAFF.